The 16 T cell receptor beta chains presented below share a single source sample, sequenced in a study of blood T cells in healthy people across ages. Together with a sample-barcoded 5' primer, a J-beta primer mix was included in a second PCR lasting roughly 7 to 11 cycles. Each CDR3 protein gets one entry after TCRdb re-called the 5' RACE reads with MiXCR. The sample holds about 930,000 distinct CDR3 sequences; approximately 32% are singletons and the top ten take 10%. The same data also went into a second study, on T cells of mothers and their children.

Sequenced sample: blood. The receptors shown here come from a woman aged 40 to 50 in good health.

In this sample, this clonotype turned up many times. J is TRBJ2-7 and V is TRBV3-1, with TRBD1 matching 9 bases. The germline gives CDR1 LGHDT, CDR2 YNNKEL (reference sequence). The CDR3 totals 15 residues. After removal of 8 bases from V and 6 bases from J, the junction contained 14 bases not matched to a gene. The CDR3 here is CASWDGTGILGEQYF. DNA of the CDR3: TGTGCCAGCTGGGACGGGACAGGGATTTTGGGCGAGCAGTACTTC.

Only a few counts were recorded for this clonotype. The chain recombines TRBV11-2 with TRBJ1-2; 9 bases line up with TRBD1. This CDR3 is built from 15 residues. Looked up from germline, CDR1 is SGHAT and CDR2 is FQNNGV. V lost 3 bases, J lost 5 bases, and 7 bases stayed unmatched. The CDR3 region has the DNA TGTGCCAGCAGCTTCACCGGGACAGGGATGTATGGCTACACCTTC. This codes for CASSFTGTGMYGYTF.

The sample holds a few counts of this clonotype. The chain is built from TRBV7-2 and TRBJ2-4; 9 nucleotides agree with TRBD2. Matching the DNA end better, TRBJ2-7 makes the J call doubtful. Germline CDR1 and CDR2: SGHTA and FQGNSA. The CDR3 contains 15 residues. The CDR3 spells CASSLTAGGPYEQYF. The CDR3 coding sequence is TGTGCCAGCAGCTTAACGGCGGGGGGGCCGTACGAGCAGTACTTC.

With regard to this clonotype: A much larger clonotype is one base distant, so this may be a read error. CDR3: CASSFSGFETRYF. The DNA for the CDR3 is TGTGCCAGCAGTTTCTCAGGGTTCGAGACCCGGTACTTC. The chain carries TRBV6-1 and TRBJ2-5, with a weak D call TRBD1 (5 bases). Germline V gives CDR1 MNHNS, CDR2 SASEGT. The CDR3 covers 13 residues.

Notes on this clonotype: One end of the junction fails to match germline, which may point to a read error. V gene TRBV4-3 combines with J gene TRBJ2-2, with 14 bases fitting TRBD2. The germline V gene encodes CDR1 LGHNA and CDR2 YSLEER. CDR3 size: 17 residues. DNA for the CDR3: TGCGCCGGCAGAAACAGACTAGCGGGGGGGCCTCACGGGGAGCTGTTTTTT. Translation: CAGRNRLAGGPHGELFF.

This clonotype was found many times. The chain is built from TRBV20-1 and TRBJ2-7, with 10 bases fitting TRBD1. The CDR3 is 15 amino acids. V shed 4 bases, J shed 3 bases, and the junction held 9 bases outside the gene matches. The V gene's germline CDR1 is DFQATT and CDR2 SNEGSKA (reference sequence). DNA for the CDR3: TGCAGTGCTATCCCTTGGGACAGGGGAGGCTACGAGCAGTACTTC. Amino acid sequence: CSAIPWDRGGYEQYF.

In the case of this clonotype: A much larger clonotype is one base distant, so this may be a read error. V is TRBV6-8 and J is TRBJ2-1, with 9 bases lining up with TRBD1. With 3 bases clipped from V and 10 bases from J, the junction kept 10 bases outside the gene matches. CDR1 MNHGY and CDR2 SAAAGT come from the germline V gene. This CDR3 comprises 15 residues. This CDR3 reads CASSYVQGAGYEQFF. The CDR3 DNA follows: TGTGCCAGCAGTTATGTACAGGGGGCAGGCTACGAGCAGTTCTTC.

The chain couples TRBV28 to TRBJ1-2; D gene ambiguous. Germline values: CDR1 MDHEN, CDR2 SYDVKM. With 6 bases removed from V and 0 bases from J, the gap between germline ends came to 5 bases. This CDR3 region has 12 residues. The CDR3 region has the DNA TGTGCCAGCAGACTGACTAACTATGGCTACACCTTC. Its translation is CASRLTNYGYTF.

At least ten counts were recorded for this clonotype. The chain links TRBV28 to TRBJ2-5; a weak D match, TRBD1 (5 bases). The V gene's germline CDR1 is MDHEN and CDR2 SYDVKM. CDR3 size: 16 residues. Trimming took 4 bases from V and 1 from J, leaving 16 bases between them. CDR3 bases: TGTGCCAGCAGTTCCGGACAAGGTTGGGTCCAAGAGACCCAGTACTTC. Translating it yields CASSSGQGWVQETQYF.

This clonotype showed up just a few times. The J gene is TRBJ2-7, the V gene TRBV3-1; perhaps TRBD2 as D (5 bases). Per the germline V gene, CDR1 is LGHDT and CDR2 is YNNKEL (reference sequence). Trimming cost V 3 bases and J 2 bases, with 14 bases left between them. CDR3 length: 15 amino acids. The CDR3 protein is CASSQGSHRTYEQYF. CDR3 sequence (DNA): TGTGCCAGCAGCCAGGGGAGCCATAGAACCTACGAGCAGTACTTC.

This clonotype was counted many times. V gene TRBV29-1 combines with J gene TRBJ2-5; 10 nucleotides align to TRBD2. This CDR3 region has 17 residues. CDR1 is SQVTM, CDR2 ANQGSEA, per germline. The V segment lost 0 bases and the J segment 5 bases; nucleotides outside the gene matches: 12. CDR3 DNA sequence: TGCAGCGTTGAAGATAATGAGCGGGGGGGCCCCTTGGAGACCCAGTACTTC. Its translation is CSVEDNERGGPLETQYF.

This clonotype was seen many times. The chain has TRBV10-3 and TRBJ2-7, with 10 bases identical to TRBD1. V was clipped by 2 bases and J by 2 bases; unmatched bases: 9. Germline V gene lookup returns CDR1 ENHRY and CDR2 SYGVKD. The CDR3 length is 17 residues. The CDR3 loop reads CAISERTSGQGAYEQYF. The CDR3 nucleotides read TGTGCCATCAGTGAGAGAACCTCAGGACAGGGGGCCTACGAGCAGTACTTC.

The V call is TRBV28, the J call TRBJ1-5; D might be TRBD1 (5 bases). Germline V gene data show CDR1 as MDHEN and CDR2 as SYDVKM. V was pared by 4 bases and J by 2 bases, with 18 bases between. The CDR3 has 17 amino acids. DNA for the CDR3: TGTGCCAGCAGTTCCCTTGCGGGGGAGGCGGGCAATCAGCCCCAGCATTTT. Its protein is CASSSLAGEAGNQPQHF.

V and J are TRBV20-1 and TRBJ2-7; D is ambiguous. This CDR3 contains 11 residues. CDR1 is DFQATT, CDR2 SNEGSKA, per germline (reference sequence). V lost 3 bases and J 6 bases, leaving 9 bases between the germline ends. CDR3 in DNA: TGCAGTGCTAGGGGGAATTCCGAGCAGTACTTC. Its protein is CSARGNSEQYF.

This clonotype was detected only a few times. Written as DNA, the CDR3 is TGCGCCAGCAGCTTAACTGGGGACCGCTCCTACGAGCAGTACTTC. It is translated as CASSLTGDRSYEQYF. The chain carries TRBV5-1 and TRBJ2-7; D tentatively reads TRBD1 or TRBD2 (5 bases each). The germline V gene encodes CDR1 SGHRS and CDR2 YFSETQ. This CDR3 comprises 15 residues. The ends were cut back, 2 bases at V and 0 bases at J, with 12 bases in the middle. The variable domain in full, completed from reference TRBV5-1 and TRBJ2-7, reads KAGVTQTPRYLIKTRGQQVTLSCSPISGHRSVSWYQQTPGQGLQFLFEYFSETQRNKGNFPGRFSGRQFSNSRSEMNVSTLELGDSALYLCASSLTGDRSYEQYFGPGTRLTVT.

This clonotype was seen at least ten times. This sequence joins TRBV2 and TRBJ2-7, with 13 bases that match TRBD2. The CDR3 covers 14 residues. V lost 1 base and J lost 7; bases outside the gene matches: 1. Per germline, CDR1 SNHLY and CDR2 FYNNEI. DNA of the CDR3: TGTGCCAGCAGTGAAGGACTAGCGGGGGGAGAGCAGTACTTC. It yields the protein CASSEGLAGGEQYF.